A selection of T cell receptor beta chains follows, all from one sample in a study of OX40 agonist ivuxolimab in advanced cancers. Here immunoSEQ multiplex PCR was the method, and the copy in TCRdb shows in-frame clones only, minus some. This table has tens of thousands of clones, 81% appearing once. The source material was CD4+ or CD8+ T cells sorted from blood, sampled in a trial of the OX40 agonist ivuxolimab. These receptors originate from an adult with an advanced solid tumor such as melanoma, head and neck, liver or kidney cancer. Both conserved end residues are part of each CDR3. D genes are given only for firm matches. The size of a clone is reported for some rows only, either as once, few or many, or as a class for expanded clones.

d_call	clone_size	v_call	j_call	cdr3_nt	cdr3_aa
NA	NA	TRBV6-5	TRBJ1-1	TGTGCCAGCAGTTATAGGCTGAACACTGAAGCTTTCTTT	CASSYRLNTEAFF
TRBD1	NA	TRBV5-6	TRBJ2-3	TGTGCCAGCAGCCTGGTCGGACAGGGGGAAAGCACAGATACGCAGTATTTT	CASSLVGQGESTDTQYF
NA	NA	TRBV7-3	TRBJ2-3	TGTGCCAGCAGCCCCAGGAATGGCGGTCCGGGAGATACGCAGTATTTT	CASSPRNGGPGDTQYF
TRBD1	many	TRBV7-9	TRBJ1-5	TGTGCCAGCAGCGTAGACAGGGGTAGCAATCAGCCCCAGCATTTT	CASSVDRGSNQPQHF
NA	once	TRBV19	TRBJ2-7	TGTGCCAGTAGTAAGGGTGTGTTTACCTACGAGCAGTACTTC	CASSKGVFTYEQYF
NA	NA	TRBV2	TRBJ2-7	TGTGCCAGCAGTGAACCACCCAGCGAGCAGTACTTC	CASSEPPSEQYF
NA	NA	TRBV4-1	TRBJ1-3	TGCGCCAGCAGCCAAGTAGGGTTCTCTGGAAACACCATATATTTT	CASSQVGFSGNTIYF
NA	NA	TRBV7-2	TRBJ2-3	TGTGCCAGCAGCAAAGGGGCTCGAGATACGCAGTATTTT	CASSKGARDTQYF
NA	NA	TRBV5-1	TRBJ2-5	TGCGCCAGCAGCTTGTTAGGGGGTGGGCAAGAGACCCAGTACTTC	CASSLLGGGQETQYF
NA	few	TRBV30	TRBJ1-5	TGTGCCTGGAGTCTCCAGGGGTCTCAGCCCCAGCATTTT	CAWSLQGSQPQHF
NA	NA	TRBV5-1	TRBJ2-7	TGCGCCAGCAGCTTGGAGCTGGCCGGGGGCCAGCCTGGGGGAGAGCAGTACTTC	CASSLELAGGQPGGEQYF
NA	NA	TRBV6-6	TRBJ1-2	TGTGCCAGCAGTTACGGGGGGGCCCCCAGGAGTGGCTACACCTTC	CASSYGGAPRSGYTF
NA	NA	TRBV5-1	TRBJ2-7	TGCGCCAGCAGCTTGGCCGGGAGCTCCTACGAGCAGTACTTC	CASSLAGSSYEQYF
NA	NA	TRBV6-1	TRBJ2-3	TGTGCCAGCAGTTCACAAGCAGATACGCAGTATTTT	CASSSQADTQYF
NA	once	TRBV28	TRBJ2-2	TGTGCCAGCAGTACATATAACACCGGGGAGCTGTTTTTT	CASSTYNTGELFF
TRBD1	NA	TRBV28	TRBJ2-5	TGTGCCAGCAGAAACCATAAATCTGAAGACATTTTCAGGGGGACGCGCGTGGCCCAGTACTTC	CASRNHKSEDIFRGTRVAQYF
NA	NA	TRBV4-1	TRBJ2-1	TGCGCCAGCAGCAACCGGGCGATAAAAACTGGGTCGAGCTCCTACAATGAGCAGTTCTTC	CASSNRAIKTGSSSYNEQFF
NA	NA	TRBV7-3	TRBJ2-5	TGTGCCAGCAGCTTCTGGACAGAAAGAGAGACCCAGTACTTC	CASSFWTERETQYF
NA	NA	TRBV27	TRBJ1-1	TGTGCCAGCAGCTCCTCCGTGGGGAACACTGAAGCTTTCTTT	CASSSSVGNTEAFF
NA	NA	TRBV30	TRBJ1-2	TGTGCCTGGAGTCCAACAGGATTAGGCTACACCTTC	CAWSPTGLGYTF
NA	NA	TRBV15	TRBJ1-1	TGTGCCACCAGCAGAGATAAGGTGAAGGAAGCTTTCTTT	CATSRDKVKEAFF
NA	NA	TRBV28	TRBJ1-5	TGTGCCAGCAGTTTAAGGGGAATCAATCAGCCCCAGCATTTT	CASSLRGINQPQHF
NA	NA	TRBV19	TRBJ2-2	TGTGCCAGTAGTATAGGTGGGGGATTAAAAACCGGGGAGCTGTTTTTT	CASSIGGGLKTGELFF
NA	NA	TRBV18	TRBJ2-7	TGTGCCAGCTCCCCCGGACAGAGACACTACGAGCAGTACTTC	CASSPGQRHYEQYF
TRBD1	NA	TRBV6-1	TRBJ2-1	TGTGCCAGCAGTGTAGATCCGGGACAGGGTCTGGAGCAGTTCTTC	CASSVDPGQGLEQFF
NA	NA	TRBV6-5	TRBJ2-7	TGTGCCAGCAGTTCCACCAGACAGCCCTACGAGCAGTACTTC	CASSSTRQPYEQYF
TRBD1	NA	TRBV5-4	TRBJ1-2	TGTGCCAGCAGCAGCCGGGACAGATCCTATGGCTACACCTTC	CASSSRDRSYGYTF
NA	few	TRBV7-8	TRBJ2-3	TGTGCCAGCAGCTCATCCGACTATTCCACAGATACGCAGTATTTT	CASSSSDYSTDTQYF
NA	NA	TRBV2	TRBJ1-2	TGTGCCAGCAGTTTAACAGCCCAAACTAACTATGGCTACACCTTC	CASSLTAQTNYGYTF
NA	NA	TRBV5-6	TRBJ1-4	TGTGCCAGCAGCCAAGACGATGAAAAACTGTTTTTT	CASSQDDEKLFF
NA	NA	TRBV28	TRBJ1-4	TGTGCCAGCAGTTTGAGGGGGGATGAAAAACTGTTTTTT	CASSLRGDEKLFF
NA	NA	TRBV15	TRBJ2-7	TGTGCCACCAGCAGAGAAGCGGCCCCCTACGAGCAGTACTTC	CATSREAAPYEQYF
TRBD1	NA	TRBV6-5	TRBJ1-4	TGTGCCAGCAGTTACAGGCAGGGGGTAGGCGAAAAACTGTTTTTT	CASSYRQGVGEKLFF
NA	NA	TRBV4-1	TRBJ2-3	TGCGCCAGCCGGGGGTTATACACAGATACGCAGTATTTT	CASRGLYTDTQYF
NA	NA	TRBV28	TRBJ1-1	TGTGCCAGCAGTAGGGGGGTTGGCGGTGAAGCTTTCTTT	CASSRGVGGEAFF
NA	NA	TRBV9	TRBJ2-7	TGTGCCAGCAGCGTAGTTAAGGGATCCGAGCAGTACTTC	CASSVVKGSEQYF